This T cell receptor (beta chain) was observed in a study of T cells after posttransplantation cyclophosphamide. General study findings and limits: Later post-transplant blood repertoires were often dominated by donor CD8+ memory clones.

TCRdb keeps only in-frame clones here, not all; method: immunoSEQ multiplex PCR. Listed for the sample are 25,000 to 30,000 clones, none seen a single time. The CDR3 extends over 17 amino acids. Trimming at V came to 2 bases and at J to 5 bases, leaving 7 bases not matched to a gene. Germline V gives CDR1 LGHNA, CDR2 YSLEER. This clone was counted at least ten times. Antigen unknown. Sequenced: PBMCs. The gene calls are TRBV4-3 and TRBJ2-2, with 11 bases lining up with TRBD1. The TCR originated in a woman aged 55-69 years in good health, CMV-negative, and a related stem cell transplant donor. The DNA for the CDR3 is TGCGCCAGCAGCCAACCCGGACAGGGGGCAGGTACCGGGGAGCTGTTTTTT. Residues: CASSQPGQGAGTGELFF.